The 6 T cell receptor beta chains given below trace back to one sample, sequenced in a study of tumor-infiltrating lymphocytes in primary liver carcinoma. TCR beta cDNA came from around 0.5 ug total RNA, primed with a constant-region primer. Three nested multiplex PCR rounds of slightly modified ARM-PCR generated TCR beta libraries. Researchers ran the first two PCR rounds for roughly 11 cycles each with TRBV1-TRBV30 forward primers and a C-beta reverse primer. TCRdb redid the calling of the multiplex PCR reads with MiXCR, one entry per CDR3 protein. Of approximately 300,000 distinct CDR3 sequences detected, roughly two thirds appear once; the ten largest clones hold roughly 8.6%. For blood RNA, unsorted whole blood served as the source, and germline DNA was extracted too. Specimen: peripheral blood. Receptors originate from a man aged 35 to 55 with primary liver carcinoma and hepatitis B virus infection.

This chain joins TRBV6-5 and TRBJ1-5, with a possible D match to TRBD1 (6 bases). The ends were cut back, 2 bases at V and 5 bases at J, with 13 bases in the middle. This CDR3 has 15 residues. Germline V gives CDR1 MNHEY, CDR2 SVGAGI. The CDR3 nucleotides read TGTGCCAGCAGTTACCCAACAGGGTCGGATCAGCCCCAGCATTTT. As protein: CASSYPTGSDQPQHF.

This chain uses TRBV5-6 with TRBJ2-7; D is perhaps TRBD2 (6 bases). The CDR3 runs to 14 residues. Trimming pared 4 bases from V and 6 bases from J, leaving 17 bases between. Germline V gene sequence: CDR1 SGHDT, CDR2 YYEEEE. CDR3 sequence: CASSPIGGAGEQYF. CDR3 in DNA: TGTGCCAGCAGCCCCATAGGCGGGGCGGGCGAGCAGTACTTC.

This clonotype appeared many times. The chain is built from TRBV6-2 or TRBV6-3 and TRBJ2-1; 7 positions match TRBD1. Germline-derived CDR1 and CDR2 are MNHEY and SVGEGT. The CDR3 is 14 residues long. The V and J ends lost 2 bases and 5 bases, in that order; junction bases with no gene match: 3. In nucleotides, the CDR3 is TGTGCCAGCAGTTACCGGGACAGAAACAATGAGCAGTTCTTC. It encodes CASSYRDRNNEQFF.

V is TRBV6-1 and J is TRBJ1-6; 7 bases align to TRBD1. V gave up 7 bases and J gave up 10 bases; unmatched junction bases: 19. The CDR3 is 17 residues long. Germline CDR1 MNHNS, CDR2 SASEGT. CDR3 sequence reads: CASTRRGGTVQDSPLHF. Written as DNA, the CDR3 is TGTGCCAGCACCAGAAGGGGGGGGACAGTGCAAGACTCACCCCTCCACTTT.

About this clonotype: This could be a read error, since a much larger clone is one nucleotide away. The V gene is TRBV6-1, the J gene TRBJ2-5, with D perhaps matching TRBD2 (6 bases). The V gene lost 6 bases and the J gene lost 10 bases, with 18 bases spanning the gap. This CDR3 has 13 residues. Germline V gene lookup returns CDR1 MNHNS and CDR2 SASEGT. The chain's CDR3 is CASSTSRRGDQYF. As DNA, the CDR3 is TGTGCCAGCAGCACTAGCCGGAGAGGGGACCAGTACTTC.

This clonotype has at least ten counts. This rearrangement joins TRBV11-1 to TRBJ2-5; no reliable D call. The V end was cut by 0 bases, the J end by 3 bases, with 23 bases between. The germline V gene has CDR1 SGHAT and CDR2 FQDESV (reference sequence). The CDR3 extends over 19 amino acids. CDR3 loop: CASSLAKLRTKTYEETQYF. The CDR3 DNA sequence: TGTGCCAGCAGCTTAGCGAAGCTACGGACCAAAACCTACGAAGAGACCCAGTACTTC.